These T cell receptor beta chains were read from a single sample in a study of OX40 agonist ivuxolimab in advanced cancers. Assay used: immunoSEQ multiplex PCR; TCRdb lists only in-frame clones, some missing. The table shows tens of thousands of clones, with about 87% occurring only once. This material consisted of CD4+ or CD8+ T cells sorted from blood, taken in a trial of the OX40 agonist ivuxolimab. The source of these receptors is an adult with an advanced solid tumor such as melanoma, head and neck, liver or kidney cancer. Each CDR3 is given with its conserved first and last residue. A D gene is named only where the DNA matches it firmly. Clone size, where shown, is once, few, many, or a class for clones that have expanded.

CASSTTGTGTQYF	TGTGCCAGCAGCACCACAGGGACAGGGACCCAGTACTTC	.	TRBV7-3	TRBJ2-5	TRBD1
CSPHRDRELFF	TGCAGCCCTCACCGGGACAGGGAACTGTTTTTT	.	TRBV29-1	TRBJ1-4	TRBD1
CASGRVGVGNTIYF	TGTGCCAGCGGCCGGGTAGGGGTAGGAAACACCATATATTTT	.	TRBV27	TRBJ1-3	.
CASSFRTGLLQHF	TGTGCCAGCAGCTTCCGGACAGGCTTGCTCCAGCATTTT	.	TRBV11-2	TRBJ1-5	TRBD1
CASSASGTGAPAF	TGTGCCAGCAGCGCCTCCGGGACAGGGGCCCCCGCCTTC	.	TRBV9	TRBJ1-2	TRBD1
CASSLGQGGDEKLFF	TGTGCCAGCAGCTTAGGACAGGGTGGGGATGAAAAACTGTTTTTT	.	TRBV7-9	TRBJ1-4	TRBD1
CASSSGQGSDTQYF	TGTGCCAGCAGCTCCGGACAGGGCTCCGATACGCAGTATTTT	.	TRBV7-3	TRBJ2-3	TRBD1
CASSDLSGQTNEQFF	TGTGCCAGCAGTGATTTAAGTGGGCAGACCAATGAGCAGTTCTTC	.	TRBV25-1	TRBJ2-1	.
CAISAGQGNTGELFF	TGTGCCATCAGTGCGGGACAGGGGAACACCGGGGAGCTGTTTTTT	.	TRBV10-3	TRBJ2-2	TRBD1
CASSQEGRDQETQYF	TGCGCCAGCAGCCAAGAAGGACGGGACCAAGAGACCCAGTACTTC	.	TRBV4-1	TRBJ2-5	.
CASSVRRGTYEQYF	TGTGCCAGCAGTGTACGTAGGGGCACCTACGAGCAGTACTTC	.	TRBV25-1	TRBJ2-7	.
CASVGQFEAFF	TGTGCCAGCGTAGGACAGTTTGAAGCTTTCTTT	.	TRBV5-4	TRBJ1-1	.
CASSFSRLAGVYEQYF	TGTGCCAGCAGTTTCTCTCGACTAGCGGGAGTCTACGAGCAGTACTTC	.	TRBV27	TRBJ2-7	TRBD2
CASSWQREVIDEQYF	TGTGCCAGCAGCTGGCAGAGGGAGGTCATCGACGAGCAGTACTTC	.	TRBV5-5	TRBJ2-7	.
CASDRGRTGINEQFF	TGTGCCAGCGACAGGGGACGTACGGGCATCAATGAGCAGTTCTTC	.	TRBV2	TRBJ2-1	TRBD1
CASSLRPFDEQYF	TGTGCCAGCAGCTTAAGACCGTTTGACGAGCAGTACTTC	.	TRBV13	TRBJ2-7	.
CASSEGTGWLNIQYF	TGCGCCAGCAGTGAGGGGACAGGTTGGTTAAACATTCAGTACTTC	once	TRBV10-2	TRBJ2-4	TRBD1
CASSFLTSGRLVKGNEQFF	TGTGCCAGCAGTTTCCTGACTAGCGGGAGACTCGTTAAAGGCAATGAGCAGTTCTTC	.	TRBV27	TRBJ2-1	TRBD2
CASSLSGQVFGYTF	TGTGCCAGCAGTTTATCCGGACAGGTTTTCGGCTACACCTTC	.	TRBV28	TRBJ1-2	TRBD1
CASSLKESSYNEQFF	TGTGCCAGCAGTTTAAAAGAAAGCTCCTACAATGAGCAGTTCTTC	.	TRBV28	TRBJ2-1	.
CASSLTGTGLHEQYF	TGCGCCAGCAGCTTGACAGGGACAGGGCTCCACGAGCAGTACTTC	.	TRBV5-1	TRBJ2-7	TRBD1
CASGSGGAETQYF	TGTGCCAGCGGGTCGGGGGGTGCAGAGACCCAGTACTTC	once	TRBV6-5	TRBJ2-5	TRBD2
CASRPNDRLFISNYGYTF	TGTGCCAGCAGACCTAACGACAGGCTTTTTATTTCTAACTATGGCTACACCTTC	.	TRBV27	TRBJ1-2	.
CASSIGTGGNYGYTF	TGTGCCAGCAGCATCGGGACAGGGGGGAACTATGGCTACACCTTC	.	TRBV7-3	TRBJ1-2	TRBD1
CASSSGTGVYEQYF	TGCGCCAGCAGCTCCGGGACAGGGGTCTACGAGCAGTACTTC	.	TRBV5-1	TRBJ2-7	TRBD1
CATSTTSLEQFF	TGTGCCACCAGCACCACAAGCCTAGAGCAGTTCTTC	.	TRBV15	TRBJ2-1	.
CASSLLIGRYGYTF	TGTGCCAGCAGCTTATTGATAGGTCGCTATGGCTACACCTTC	.	TRBV11-2	TRBJ1-2	.
CASSLGTSEQYF	TGTGCCAGCAGCCTTGGGACTTCCGAGCAGTACTTC	.	TRBV5-4	TRBJ2-7	.
CASSFGVTGGNEQFF	TGTGCCAGCAGTTTCGGAGTCACCGGGGGCAATGAGCAGTTCTTC	.	TRBV27	TRBJ2-1	.
CASSFMGIYEQYF	TGTGCCAGCAGCTTCATGGGCATTTACGAGCAGTACTTC	.	TRBV7-9	TRBJ2-7	.
CASSPLLGDDMNTEAFF	TGTGCCAGCAGTCCCCTTTTGGGCGACGATATGAACACTGAAGCTTTCTTT	.	TRBV27	TRBJ1-1	.
CASSLGTANQPQHF	TGTGCCAGTAGTTTGGGGACAGCCAATCAGCCCCAGCATTTT	.	TRBV19	TRBJ1-5	TRBD1
CASSLPPTGEKADTQYF	TGTGCCAGCAGTTTACCCCCCACGGGAGAGAAGGCAGATACGCAGTATTTT	.	TRBV28	TRBJ2-3	.
CASSEYRGTDTQYF	TGCGCCAGCAGTGAGTACAGGGGCACAGATACGCAGTATTTT	.	TRBV10-1	TRBJ2-3	.
CASSLQGTQYF	TGCGCCAGCAGCTTACAGGGAACCCAGTACTTC	once	TRBV5-1	TRBJ2-5	.
CASRKGPSSGNTIYF	TGTGCCAGCAGGAAGGGGCCCAGCTCTGGAAACACCATATATTTT	.	TRBV27	TRBJ1-3	.
CASSPQGAEAFF	TGTGCCAGCAGCCCACAGGGTGCTGAAGCTTTCTTT	.	TRBV7-9	TRBJ1-1	.
CASSLVSGSGNQPQHF	TGTGCCAGCAGCTTAGTTTCGGGGAGTGGCAATCAGCCCCAGCATTTT	.	TRBV7-8	TRBJ1-5	.
CASSFGGGENEQYF	TGTGCCAGCAGCTTTGGCGGGGGGGAGAACGAGCAGTACTTC	.	TRBV7-9	TRBJ2-7	TRBD2
CASTSYGDTGGGNNYGYTF	TGTGCCAGCACCTCATATGGGGATACAGGGGGAGGAAATAACTATGGCTACACCTTC	.	TRBV27	TRBJ1-2	TRBD1